This passage covers 26 T cell receptor beta chains from one sample sequenced in a study of T cells after posttransplantation cyclophosphamide. Measured with immunoSEQ multiplex PCR; TCRdb has only the in-frame clones, and not every one. The table records roughly 10,000 clones, approximately 95% of them present only once. The sample taken for sequencing was naive CD8+ T cells sorted from PBMCs. The receptors stem from a man aged 25 to 40 in good health and a related stem cell transplant donor.

The CDR3 bases are TGTGCCAGCAGCTTAAGGGACAGAATTTACTATGGCTACACCTTC. It yields the protein CASSLRDRIYYGYTF. The rearrangement links TRBV5-8 to TRBJ1-2; 7 bases fit TRBD1. Germline trimming cut 2 bases from V and 3 bases from J; bases unmatched to any gene: 7. This CDR3 region has 15 residues. Germline values: CDR1 SGHTS, CDR2 YDEGEE.

This chain uses TRBV6-5 with TRBJ2-1; 16 nucleotides align to TRBD2. This CDR3 is built from 16 residues. V gave up 4 bases and J gave up 7 bases; unmatched junction bases: 4. Germline V gene sequence: CDR1 MNHEY, CDR2 SVGAGI. In DNA form, the CDR3 reads TGTGCCAGCAGTTCAGGGACTAGCGGGGGGGCTAATGAGCAGTTCTTC. Residues: CASSSGTSGGANEQFF.

CDR3 in DNA: TGTGCCAGCAGCTTAGCGCCCCCCGCCGGGACAAAAGAAGCTTTCTTT. This gives the protein CASSLAPPAGTKEAFF. V and J are TRBV7-8 and TRBJ1-1, with D possibly TRBD1 on 6 matching bases. Germline V gives CDR1 SGHVS, CDR2 FQNEAQ. The V end lost 0 bases, the J end lost 8 bases, and 19 bases lay between the germline ends. The CDR3 spans 16 residues.

The rearrangement uses TRBV2 and TRBJ2-4, with 7 bases that match TRBD1. Germline CDR1 is SNHLY and CDR2 is FYNNEI. This CDR3 contains 17 residues. The junction had 11 bases not matched to a gene; V was cut back by 0 bases and J by 6 bases. The CDR3 here is CASSEALVSGQSNIQYF. In DNA form, the CDR3 reads TGTGCCAGCAGTGAAGCGCTAGTATCGGGACAGTCAAACATTCAGTACTTC.

CDR3 region: CASSSSGGEETQYF. The DNA for the CDR3 is TGTGCCAGCAGCTCCAGCGGGGGGGAAGAGACCCAGTACTTC. This chain joins TRBV7-3 and TRBJ2-5; TRBD2 matches at 10 bases. The CDR3 totals 14 residues. Germline CDR1 is SGHTA and CDR2 is FQGTGA. J gave up 3 bases and V 4 bases, and 2 bases lay outside the gene matches. The whole variable domain, filled in from reference TRBV7-3 and TRBJ2-5, reads GAGVSQTPSNKVTEKGKYVELRCDPISGHTALYWYRQSLGQGPEFLIYFQGTGAADDSGLPNDRFFAVRPEGSVSTLKIQRTERGDSAVYLCASSSSGGEETQYFGPGTRLLVL.

This chain joins TRBV10-3 and TRBJ2-2; D perhaps matches TRBD2 (5 bases). The CDR3 has 15 residues. V lost 8 bases to trimming and J lost 1 base, with 14 bases between them. Germline V gene data show CDR1 as ENHRY and CDR2 as SYGVKD. The CDR3 region is CAIPLRRGNTGELFF. The CDR3 bases are TGTGCCATCCCTCTCCGACGGGGGAACACCGGGGAGCTGTTTTTT.

The rearrangement links TRBV9 to TRBJ2-2, with 7 nucleotides matching TRBD1. V shed 5 bases, J shed 2 bases, and the junction held 6 bases outside the gene matches. The CDR3 is 15 residues long. Germline assignment: CDR1 SGDLS and CDR2 YYNGEE. The CDR3, as DNA: TGTGCCAGCAGAGCAGGGGGTTCAAACACCGGGGAGCTGTTTTTT. Translated, it gives CASRAGGSNTGELFF.

The chain has TRBV4-1 and TRBJ1-1; D gene unclear. CDR1 and CDR2 from the germline V gene are MGHRA and YSYEKL. The CDR3 is made up of 17 amino acids. V was trimmed by 0 bases and J by 1 base, leaving 15 bases between them. The CDR3 protein is CASSQDSPAGSNTEAFF. CDR3 nucleotide sequence: TGCGCCAGCAGCCAAGACTCCCCGGCAGGTTCGAACACTGAAGCTTTCTTT.

The chain couples TRBV6-1 to TRBJ1-5; D gene unclear. The V end lost 1 base, the J end lost 1 base, and 8 bases lay between the germline ends. This CDR3 is built from 15 residues. Germline values: CDR1 MNHNS, CDR2 SASEGT. CDR3 bases: TGTGCCAGCAGTGAAGTGACGGAGAGCAATCAGCCCCAGCATTTT. Protein: CASSEVTESNQPQHF.

This chain uses TRBV5-4 with TRBJ2-3; weak D call: TRBD2 (7 bases). The CDR3 length is 14 residues. Per germline, CDR1 SGHNT and CDR2 YYREEE (reference sequence). Trimming cost V 2 bases and J 6 bases, with 13 bases left between them. In DNA form, the CDR3 reads TGTGCCAGCAGCTTCACGGGGGGCTCTGATACGCAGTATTTT. As protein: CASSFTGGSDTQYF.

J is TRBJ2-5 and V is TRBV13, with 11 bases lining up with TRBD2. Germline CDR1 PRHDT, CDR2 FYEKMQ (reference sequence). The CDR3 loop spans 16 amino acids. V shed 4 bases, J shed 2 bases, and the junction held 6 bases outside the gene matches. The CDR3 spells CASSSRLAGLQETQYF. CDR3 DNA: TGTGCCAGCAGCTCCAGACTAGCGGGGCTTCAAGAGACCCAGTACTTC.

This clone was detected only once. The chain combines TRBV12-5 with TRBJ2-1, with TRBD1 matching over 8 bases. The J segment lost 4 bases and the V segment lost 2 bases, leaving 16 bases of the junction unmatched. This CDR3 has 19 amino acids. The V gene's germline CDR1 is LGHNT and CDR2 FRNRAP. CDR3: CASGLYPGGAGREYNEQFF. In DNA, the CDR3 is TGTGCTAGTGGTTTGTACCCAGGGGGCGCGGGGCGAGAATACAATGAGCAGTTCTTC.

Only one count was recorded for this clone. J is TRBJ2-7 and V is TRBV12-2; TRBD1 is the table's D call and was not checked against the DNA. TRBV12-2 constitutes a pseudogene. The CDR3 consists of 16 residues. The CDR3 here is CASRLGTGGVIYEQYF. In DNA, the CDR3 is TGTGCAAGTCGCTTAGGGACAGGGGGCGTTATCTACGAGCAGTACTTC.

The rearrangement links TRBV6-5 to TRBJ2-7; 7 bases line up with TRBD1. V was pared by 2 bases and J by 12 bases, with 4 bases of the junction left unmatched. Per germline, CDR1 MNHEY and CDR2 SVGAGI. The CDR3 runs 11 residues. Here the CDR3 DNA reads TGTGCCAGCAGTTACGGGGACAGATGGTACTTC. Translation: CASSYGDRWYF.

The chain couples TRBV7-9 to TRBJ2-5, with D possibly being TRBD1 (6 bases). This CDR3 region has 16 residues. The V gene's germline CDR1 is SEHNR and CDR2 FQNEAQ (reference sequence). Between the trimmed V and J ends, which lost 5 bases and 2 bases, there was a span of 18 bases. The CDR3 coding sequence is TGTGCCAGCAGCCAGTCGATAGGGGGTTATCAAGAGACCCAGTACTTC. The encoded protein is CASSQSIGGYQETQYF.

The gene calls are TRBV29-1 and TRBJ2-3; D is unresolved. Germline loops: CDR1 SQVTM, CDR2 ANQGSEA. The CDR3 has 15 amino acids. V was clipped by 7 bases and J by 0 bases, with 17 bases between them. The CDR3 nucleotides read TGCAGCGATGATGGTTATGCAACTAGCACAGATACGCAGTATTTT. Protein product: CSDDGYATSTDTQYF.

The gene calls are TRBV5-4 and TRBJ2-5; a weak D match, TRBD2 (5 bases). The germline V gene encodes CDR1 SGHNT and CDR2 YYREEE (reference sequence). Trimming took 1 base from V and 5 from J, leaving 12 bases between them. The CDR3 has 14 amino acids. CDR3 region: CASSLIGGLETQYF. The CDR3 bases are TGTGCCAGCAGCTTGATTGGAGGTCTTGAGACCCAGTACTTC.

This sequence joins TRBV11-2 and TRBJ2-5, with 9 bases matching TRBD1. V trimming: 1 base; J trimming: 6 bases; junction bases outside the gene matches: 3. The CDR3 loop spans 14 amino acids. Per germline, CDR1 SGHAT and CDR2 FQNNGV. Here the CDR3 reads CASSLADRGKTQYF. The DNA of the CDR3 is TGTGCCAGCAGCTTAGCGGACAGGGGAAAGACCCAGTACTTC.

This clone was seen only once. The chain links TRBV19 to TRBJ1-1; D might be TRBD1 (6 bases). V lost 7 bases and J lost 0, with 12 bases in between. Germline CDR1 reads LNHDA; CDR2 reads SQIVND (reference sequence). The CDR3 runs to 14 residues. CDR3 bases: TGTGCCAGTACCCTACAGGGAATGAACACTGAAGCTTTCTTT. Its protein is CASTLQGMNTEAFF.

This clone was recorded only once. J is TRBJ2-7 and V is TRBV6-1, with TRBD1 matching 9 bases. This CDR3 contains 15 residues. With V trimmed by 7 bases and J by 3 bases, 10 bases remained unmatched. Looked up from germline, CDR1 is MNHNS and CDR2 is SASEGT. The CDR3 protein is CASNEITGGGYEQYF. The CDR3 DNA sequence: TGTGCCAGCAATGAGATAACAGGGGGCGGCTACGAGCAGTACTTC.

The chain is built from TRBV5-8 and TRBJ2-5; D unclear. The CDR3 has 14 residues. The germline V gene has CDR1 SGHTS and CDR2 YDEGEE. The germline V and J ends were trimmed by 1 base and 1 base, with 8 bases remaining between them. As DNA, the CDR3 is TGTGCCAGCAGCTTGACGGTCACCCAAGAGACCCAGTACTTC. Residues: CASSLTVTQETQYF.

This clone was detected only once. The chain couples TRBV4-1 to TRBJ2-7; tentative D call: TRBD2 (6 bases). The CDR3 runs 14 residues. V was clipped by 0 bases and J by 3 bases, with 9 bases between them. CDR1 is MGHRA, CDR2 YSYEKL, per germline. The DNA of the CDR3 is TGCGCCAGCAGCCAAGATTTCGGGGGCTACGAGCAGTACTTC. It encodes CASSQDFGGYEQYF.

The CDR3 is CASSHGQGTGELFF. CDR3 nucleotides: TGCGCCAGCAGCCACGGACAGGGCACCGGGGAGCTGTTTTTT. V usage is TRBV4-3 and J usage is TRBJ2-2, with TRBD1 matching over 8 bases. Germline-derived CDR1 and CDR2 are LGHNA and YSLEER. This CDR3 region has 14 residues. Losses at the gene ends were 3 bases for V and 4 bases for J; bases not matched to a gene: 1.

This chain connects TRBV6-5 to TRBJ2-7; 8 nucleotides agree with TRBD1. V shed 1 base, J shed 5 bases, and the junction held 4 bases outside the gene matches. The CDR3 loop spans 14 amino acids. Germline values: CDR1 MNHEY, CDR2 SVGAGI. The CDR3 protein is CASSYFQGAHEQYF. Written as DNA, the CDR3 is TGTGCCAGCAGTTACTTTCAGGGGGCCCACGAGCAGTACTTC.

V is TRBV5-6 and J is TRBJ2-3; no clear D gene. The germline V gene encodes CDR1 SGHDT and CDR2 YYEEEE. Trimming pared 0 bases from V and 1 base from J, leaving 6 bases between. The length of the CDR3 is 14 residues. The CDR3 sequence is CASSLGAGTDTQYF. In nucleotides, the CDR3 is TGTGCCAGCAGCTTGGGGGCAGGCACAGATACGCAGTATTTT.

The chain has TRBV9 and TRBJ2-4, with TRBD2 matching 14 bases. This CDR3 contains 19 residues. V lost 3 bases and J lost 0; bases outside the gene matches: 8. CDR1 is SGDLS, CDR2 YYNGEE, per germline. CDR3 sequence reads: CASSDGLAGGPIAKNIQYF. The CDR3 DNA reads as TGTGCCAGCAGCGACGGACTAGCGGGGGGCCCGATAGCCAAAAACATTCAGTACTTC.